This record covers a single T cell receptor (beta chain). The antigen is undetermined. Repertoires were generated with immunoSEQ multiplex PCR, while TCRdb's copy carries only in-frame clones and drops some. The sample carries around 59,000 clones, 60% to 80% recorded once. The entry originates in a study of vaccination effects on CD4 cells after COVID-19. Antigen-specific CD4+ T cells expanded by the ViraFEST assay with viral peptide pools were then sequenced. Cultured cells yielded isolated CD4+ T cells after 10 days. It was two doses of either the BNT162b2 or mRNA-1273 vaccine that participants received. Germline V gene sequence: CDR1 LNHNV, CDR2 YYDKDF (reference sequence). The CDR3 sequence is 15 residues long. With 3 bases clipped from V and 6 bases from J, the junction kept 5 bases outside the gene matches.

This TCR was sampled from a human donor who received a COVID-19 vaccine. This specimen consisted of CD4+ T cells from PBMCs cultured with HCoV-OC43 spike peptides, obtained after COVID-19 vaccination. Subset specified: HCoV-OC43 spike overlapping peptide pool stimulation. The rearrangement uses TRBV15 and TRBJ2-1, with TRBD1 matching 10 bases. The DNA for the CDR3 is TGTGCCACCAGCAGGGGGACAGGGGCCCTCAATGAGCAGTTCTTC. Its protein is CATSRGTGALNEQFF.